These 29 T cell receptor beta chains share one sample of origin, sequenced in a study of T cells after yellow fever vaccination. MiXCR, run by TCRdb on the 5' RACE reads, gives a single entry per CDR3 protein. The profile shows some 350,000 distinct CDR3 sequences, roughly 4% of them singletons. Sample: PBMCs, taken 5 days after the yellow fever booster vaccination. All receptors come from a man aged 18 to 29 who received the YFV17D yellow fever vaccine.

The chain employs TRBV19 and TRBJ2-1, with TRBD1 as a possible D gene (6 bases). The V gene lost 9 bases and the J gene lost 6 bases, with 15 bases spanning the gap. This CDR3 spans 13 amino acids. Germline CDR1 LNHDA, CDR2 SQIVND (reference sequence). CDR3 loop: CASTGRSVNEQFF. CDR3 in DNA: TGTGCCAGCACAGGGCGGTCGGTCAATGAGCAGTTCTTC.

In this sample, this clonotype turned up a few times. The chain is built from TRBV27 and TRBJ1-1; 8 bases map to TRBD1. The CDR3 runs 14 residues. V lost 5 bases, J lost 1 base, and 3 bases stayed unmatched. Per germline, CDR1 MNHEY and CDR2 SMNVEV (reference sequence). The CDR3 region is CASSAGGPNTEAFF. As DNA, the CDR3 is TGTGCCAGCAGTGCAGGGGGCCCGAACACTGAAGCTTTCTTT.

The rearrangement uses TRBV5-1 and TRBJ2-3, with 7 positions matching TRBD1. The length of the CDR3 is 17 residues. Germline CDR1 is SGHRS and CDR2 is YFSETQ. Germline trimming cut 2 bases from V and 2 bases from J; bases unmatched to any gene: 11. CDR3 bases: TGCGCCAGCAGCTTTCTCCCCCCAGGGGGTAACACAGATACGCAGTATTTT. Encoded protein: CASSFLPPGGNTDTQYF.

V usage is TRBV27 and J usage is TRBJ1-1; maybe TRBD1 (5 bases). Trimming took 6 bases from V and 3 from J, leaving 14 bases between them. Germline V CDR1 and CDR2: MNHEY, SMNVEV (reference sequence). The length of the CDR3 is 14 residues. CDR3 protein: CASRPRAGYTEAFF. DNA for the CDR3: TGTGCCAGCAGGCCCAGGGCGGGTTACACTGAAGCTTTCTTT.

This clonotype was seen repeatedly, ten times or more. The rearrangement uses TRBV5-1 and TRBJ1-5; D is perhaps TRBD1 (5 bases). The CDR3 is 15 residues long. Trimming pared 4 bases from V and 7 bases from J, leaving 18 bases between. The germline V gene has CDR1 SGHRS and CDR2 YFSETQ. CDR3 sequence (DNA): TGCGCCAGCAGCCCGTCGGGGACGGTCGGGCAGCCCCAGCATTTT. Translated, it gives CASSPSGTVGQPQHF. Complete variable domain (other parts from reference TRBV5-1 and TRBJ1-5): KAGVTQTPRYLIKTRGQQVTLSCSPISGHRSVSWYQQTPGQGLQFLFEYFSETQRNKGNFPGRFSGRQFSNSRSEMNVSTLELGDSALYLCASSPSGTVGQPQHFGDGTRLSIL.

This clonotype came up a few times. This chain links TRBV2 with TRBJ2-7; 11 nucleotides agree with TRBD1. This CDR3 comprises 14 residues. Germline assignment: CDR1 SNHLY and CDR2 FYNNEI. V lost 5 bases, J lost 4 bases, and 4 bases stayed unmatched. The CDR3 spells CASSRTGGRYEQYF. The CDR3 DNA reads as TGTGCCAGCAGTAGGACAGGGGGCAGATACGAGCAGTACTTC. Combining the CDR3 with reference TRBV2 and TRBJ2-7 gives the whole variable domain EPEVTQTPSHQVTQMGQEVILRCVPISNHLYFYWYRQILGQKVEFLVSFYNNEISEKSEIFDDQFSVERPDGSNFTLKIRSTKLEDSAMYFCASSRTGGRYEQYFGPGTRLTVT.

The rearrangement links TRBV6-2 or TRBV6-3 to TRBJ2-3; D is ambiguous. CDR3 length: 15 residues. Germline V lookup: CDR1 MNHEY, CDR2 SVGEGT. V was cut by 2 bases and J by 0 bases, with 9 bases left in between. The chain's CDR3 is CASSYPLKSTDTQYF. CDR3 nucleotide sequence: TGTGCCAGCAGTTACCCGCTGAAGAGCACAGATACGCAGTATTTT.

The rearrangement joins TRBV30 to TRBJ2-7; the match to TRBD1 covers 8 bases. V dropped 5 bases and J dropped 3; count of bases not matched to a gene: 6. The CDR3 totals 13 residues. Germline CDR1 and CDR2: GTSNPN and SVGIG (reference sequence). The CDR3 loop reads CAWAGQGNYEQYF. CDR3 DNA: TGTGCCTGGGCCGGACAGGGAAACTACGAGCAGTACTTC.

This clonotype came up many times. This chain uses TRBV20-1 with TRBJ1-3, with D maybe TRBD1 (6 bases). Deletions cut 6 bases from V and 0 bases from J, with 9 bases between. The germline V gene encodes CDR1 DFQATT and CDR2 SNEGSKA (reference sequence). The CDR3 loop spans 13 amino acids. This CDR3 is CSAPDSSGNTIYF. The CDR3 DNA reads TGCAGTGCCCCGGACAGCTCTGGAAACACCATATATTTT.

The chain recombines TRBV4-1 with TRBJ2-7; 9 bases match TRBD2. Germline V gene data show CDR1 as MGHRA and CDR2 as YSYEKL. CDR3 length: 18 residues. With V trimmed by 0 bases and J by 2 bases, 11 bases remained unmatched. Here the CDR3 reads CASSQEGAGGPLTYEQYF. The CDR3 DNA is TGCGCCAGCAGCCAAGAAGGAGCGGGGGGTCCTCTCACCTACGAGCAGTACTTC.

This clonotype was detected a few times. In DNA, the CDR3 is TGCGCCAGCAGCTTGGACCGAGAGCAGTACTTC. Translated: CASSLDREQYF. The gene calls are TRBV5-1 and TRBJ2-7; D gene uncertain. Deletions cut 0 bases from V and 7 bases from J, with 5 bases between. Germline V gene data show CDR1 as SGHRS and CDR2 as YFSETQ. The CDR3 contains 11 residues.

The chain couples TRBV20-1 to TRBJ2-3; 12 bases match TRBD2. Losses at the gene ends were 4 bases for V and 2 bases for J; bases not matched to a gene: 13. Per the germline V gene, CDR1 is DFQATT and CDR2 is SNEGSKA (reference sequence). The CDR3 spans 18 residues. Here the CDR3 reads CSAIVFLTSGGPTDTQYF. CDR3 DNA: TGCAGTGCTATTGTATTCTTGACTAGCGGGGGCCCCACAGATACGCAGTATTTT.

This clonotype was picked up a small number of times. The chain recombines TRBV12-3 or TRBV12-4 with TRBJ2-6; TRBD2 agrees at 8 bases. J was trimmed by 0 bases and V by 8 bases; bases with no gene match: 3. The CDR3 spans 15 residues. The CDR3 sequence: CASGAGVSGANVLTF. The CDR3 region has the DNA TGTGCCAGCGGAGCGGGGGTCTCTGGGGCCAACGTCCTGACTTTC.

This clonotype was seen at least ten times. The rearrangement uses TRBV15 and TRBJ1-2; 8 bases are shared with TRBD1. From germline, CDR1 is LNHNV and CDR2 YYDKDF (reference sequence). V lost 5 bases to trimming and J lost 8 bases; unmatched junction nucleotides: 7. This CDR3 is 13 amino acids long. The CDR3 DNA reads TGTGCCACCAGCCTGCAGGGGGCTTGGGGCTACACCTTC. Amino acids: CATSLQGAWGYTF.

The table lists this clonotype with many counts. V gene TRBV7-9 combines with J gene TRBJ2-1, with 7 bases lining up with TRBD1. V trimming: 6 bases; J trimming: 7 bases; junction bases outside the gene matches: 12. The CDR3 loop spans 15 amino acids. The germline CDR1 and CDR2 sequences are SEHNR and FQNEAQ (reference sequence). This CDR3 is CASRSIGTASNEQFF. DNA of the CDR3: TGTGCCAGCAGGAGTATTGGGACAGCGAGTAATGAGCAGTTCTTC.

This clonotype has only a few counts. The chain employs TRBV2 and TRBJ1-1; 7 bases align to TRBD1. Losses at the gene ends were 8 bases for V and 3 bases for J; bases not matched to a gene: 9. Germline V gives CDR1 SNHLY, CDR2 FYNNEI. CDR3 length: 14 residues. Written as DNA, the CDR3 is TGTGCCAGCGGGGGGGACAGAAGTTACACTGAAGCTTTCTTT. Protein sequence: CASGGDRSYTEAFF.

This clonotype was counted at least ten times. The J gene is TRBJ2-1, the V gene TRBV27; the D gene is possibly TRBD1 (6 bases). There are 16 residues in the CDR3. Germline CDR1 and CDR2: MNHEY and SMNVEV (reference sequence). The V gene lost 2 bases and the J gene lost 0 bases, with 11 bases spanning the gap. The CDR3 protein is CASSLGTRSSYNEQFF. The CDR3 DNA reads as TGTGCCAGCAGTTTAGGGACACGAAGCTCCTACAATGAGCAGTTCTTC.

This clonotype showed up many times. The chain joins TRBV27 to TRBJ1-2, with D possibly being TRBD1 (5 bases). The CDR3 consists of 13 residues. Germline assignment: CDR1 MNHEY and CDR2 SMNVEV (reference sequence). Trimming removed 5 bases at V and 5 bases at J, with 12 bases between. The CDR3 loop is CASSQSSGYGYTF. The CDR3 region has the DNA TGTGCCAGCAGTCAATCGTCAGGGTATGGCTACACCTTC.

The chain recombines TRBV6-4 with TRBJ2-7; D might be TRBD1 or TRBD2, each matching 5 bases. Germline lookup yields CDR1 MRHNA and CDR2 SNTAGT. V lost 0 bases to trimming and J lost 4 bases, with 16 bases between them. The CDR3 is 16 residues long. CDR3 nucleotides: TGTGCCAGCAGTGACTCACGGGACCCCCTTTCGTACGAGCAGTACTTC. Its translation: CASSDSRDPLSYEQYF.

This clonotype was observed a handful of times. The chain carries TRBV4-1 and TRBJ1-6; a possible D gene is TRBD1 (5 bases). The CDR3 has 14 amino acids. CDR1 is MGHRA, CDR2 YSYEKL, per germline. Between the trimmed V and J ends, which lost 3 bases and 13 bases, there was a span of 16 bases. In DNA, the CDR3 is TGCGCCAGCAGCCAGGCTGACAGCGCCTCGCCCCTCCACTTT. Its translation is CASSQADSASPLHF.

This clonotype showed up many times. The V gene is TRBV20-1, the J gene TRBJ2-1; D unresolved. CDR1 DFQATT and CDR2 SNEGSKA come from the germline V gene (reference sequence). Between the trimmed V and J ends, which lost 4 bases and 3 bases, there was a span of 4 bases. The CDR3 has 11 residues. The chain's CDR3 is CSAINYNEQFF. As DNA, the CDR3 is TGCAGTGCTATAAACTACAATGAGCAGTTCTTC.

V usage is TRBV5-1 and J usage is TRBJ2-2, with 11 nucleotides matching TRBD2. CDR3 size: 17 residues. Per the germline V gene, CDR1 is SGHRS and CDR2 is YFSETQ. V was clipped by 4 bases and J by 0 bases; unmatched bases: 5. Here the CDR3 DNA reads TGCGCCAGCAGCGAACTAGCGGGGGCTACGAACACCGGGGAGCTGTTTTTT. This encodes CASSELAGATNTGELFF. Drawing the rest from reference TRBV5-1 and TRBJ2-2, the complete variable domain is KAGVTQTPRYLIKTRGQQVTLSCSPISGHRSVSWYQQTPGQGLQFLFEYFSETQRNKGNFPGRFSGRQFSNSRSEMNVSTLELGDSALYLCASSELAGATNTGELFFGEGSRLTVL.

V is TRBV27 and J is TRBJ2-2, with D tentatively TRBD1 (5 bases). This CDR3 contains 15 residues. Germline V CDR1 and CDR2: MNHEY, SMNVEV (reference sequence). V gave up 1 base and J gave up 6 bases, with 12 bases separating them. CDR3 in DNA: TGTGCCAGCAGTTTATGGTCCAGGGTCGCCGGGGAGCTGTTTTTT. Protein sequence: CASSLWSRVAGELFF.

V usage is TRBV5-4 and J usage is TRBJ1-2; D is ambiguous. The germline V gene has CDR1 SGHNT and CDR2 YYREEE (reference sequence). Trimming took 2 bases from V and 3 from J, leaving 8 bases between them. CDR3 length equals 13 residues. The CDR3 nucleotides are TGTGCCAGCAGCTTCGGTCTTGACTATGGCTACACCTTC. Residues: CASSFGLDYGYTF.

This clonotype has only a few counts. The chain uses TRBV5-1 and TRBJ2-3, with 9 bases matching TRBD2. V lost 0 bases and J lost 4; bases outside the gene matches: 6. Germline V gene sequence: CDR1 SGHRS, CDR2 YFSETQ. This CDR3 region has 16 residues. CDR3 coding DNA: TGCGCCAGCAGCTTGGATGGGCGGGGGGGCCCAGATACGCAGTATTTT. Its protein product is CASSLDGRGGPDTQYF.

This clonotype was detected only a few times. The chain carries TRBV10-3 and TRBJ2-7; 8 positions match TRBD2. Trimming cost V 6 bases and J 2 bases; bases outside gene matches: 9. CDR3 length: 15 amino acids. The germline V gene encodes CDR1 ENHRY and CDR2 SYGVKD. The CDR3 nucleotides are TGTGCCATCAGCGGTCGAGGCGGGGGGACCTACGAGCAGTACTTC. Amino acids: CAISGRGGGTYEQYF.

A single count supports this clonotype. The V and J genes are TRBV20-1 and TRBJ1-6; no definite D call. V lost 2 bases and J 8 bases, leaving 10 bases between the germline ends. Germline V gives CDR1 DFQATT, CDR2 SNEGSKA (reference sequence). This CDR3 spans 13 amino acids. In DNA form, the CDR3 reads TGCAGTGCTAGAAGTCAGGTAGATTCACCCCTCCACTTT. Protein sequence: CSARSQVDSPLHF.

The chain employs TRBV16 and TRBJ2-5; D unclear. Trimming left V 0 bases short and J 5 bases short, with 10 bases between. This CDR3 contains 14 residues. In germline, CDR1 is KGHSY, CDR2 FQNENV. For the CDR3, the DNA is TGTGCCAGCAGCCAATCCAGTCTGAGGGAGACCCAGTACTTC. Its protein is CASSQSSLRETQYF. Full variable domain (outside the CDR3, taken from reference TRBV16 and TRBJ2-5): GEEVAQTPKHLVRGEGQKAKLYCAPIKGHSYVFWYQQVLKNEFKFLISFQNENVFDETGMPKERFSAKCLPNSPCSLEIQATKLEDSAVYFCASSQSSLRETQYFGPGTRLLVL.

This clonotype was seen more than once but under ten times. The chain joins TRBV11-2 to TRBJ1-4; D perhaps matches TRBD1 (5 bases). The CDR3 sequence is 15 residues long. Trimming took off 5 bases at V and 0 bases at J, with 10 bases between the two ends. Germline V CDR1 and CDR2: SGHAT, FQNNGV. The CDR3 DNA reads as TGTGCCAGCAGCGCAACGACAGCAACTAATGAAAAACTGTTTTTT. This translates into CASSATTATNEKLFF.